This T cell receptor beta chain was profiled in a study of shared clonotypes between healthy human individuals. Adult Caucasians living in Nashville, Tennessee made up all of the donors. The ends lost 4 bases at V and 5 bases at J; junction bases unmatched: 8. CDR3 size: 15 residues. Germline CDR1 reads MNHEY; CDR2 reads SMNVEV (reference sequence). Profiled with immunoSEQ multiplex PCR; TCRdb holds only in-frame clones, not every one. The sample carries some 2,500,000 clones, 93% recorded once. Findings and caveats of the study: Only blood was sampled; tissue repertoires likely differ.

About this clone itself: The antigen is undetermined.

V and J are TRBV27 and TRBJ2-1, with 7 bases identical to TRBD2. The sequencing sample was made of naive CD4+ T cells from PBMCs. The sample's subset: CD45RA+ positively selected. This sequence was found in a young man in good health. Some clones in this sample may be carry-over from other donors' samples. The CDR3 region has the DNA TGTGCCAGCAGTTCCAGCGGGACGGGTAACAATGAGCAGTTCTTC. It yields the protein CASSSSGTGNNEQFF.